The T cell receptor (beta chain) under discussion was sequenced for a study of identical twins. Broader study findings: Researchers caution that invariant MAIT and iNKT cells could partly confound zero-insertion analyses. Fewer insertions marked abundant cord blood beta clonotypes; young adult naive trended weakly, memory not at all. In monozygotic twins, models underestimated the sharing of out-of-frame TCR alpha.

This clonotype has at least ten counts. Its antigen is not identified. Germline CDR1 reads DFQATT; CDR2 reads SNEGSKA (reference sequence). With 6 bases clipped from V and 7 bases from J, the junction kept 9 bases outside the gene matches. The CDR3 covers 14 residues. TCRdb processed the 5' RACE reads anew with MiXCR; each CDR3 protein has one entry. The sample has hundreds of thousands of distinct CDR3 sequences; 8.5% to 9% are singletons. These data also formed part of another study, on yellow fever vaccine responses in identical twins.

The TCR sequence derives from a woman aged 18-30 years in good health. The source material was PBMCs. The V call is TRBV20-1, the J call TRBJ2-1, with TRBD2 matching over 10 bases. The CDR3 coding sequence is TGCAGTGCCCAGAAGCGGGAGGGCAGGAATGAGCAGTTCTTC. Its translation is CSAQKREGRNEQFF.